Each of the 24 T cell receptor beta chains below was sequenced from the same sample in a study of Ad26.COV2.S vaccination and SARS-CoV-2 variants. Treatment noted: about 20 received Ad26.COV2.S at low or high dose, single or two shots; about 5 received placebo; per-sample allocation not given. Sampling took place 63 days after the first vaccine or placebo injection. Assay: immunoSEQ multiplex PCR; the TCRdb copy retains only in-frame clones and omits some. Among approximately 450,000 clones, 80% to 95% were seen once, and the ten largest hold 10% to 15%. The source material was peripheral blood, sampled in a trial of Ad26.COV2.S vaccine versus placebo. The receptors originated from a person aged 18 to 59 who received the Ad26.COV2.S COVID-19 vaccine or a placebo.

This chain uses TRBV2 with TRBJ1-1; no reliable D call. Per germline, CDR1 SNHLY and CDR2 FYNNEI. CDR3 size: 14 residues. V lost 6 bases and J lost 5, with 16 bases in between. CDR3 loop: CASSPREGWTEAFF. CDR3 sequence (DNA): TGTGCCAGCAGCCCCAGAGAGGGATGGACTGAAGCTTTCTTT.

This clone has only a few counts. The gene calls are TRBV5-1 and TRBJ1-5, with no clear D. The CDR3 runs 15 residues. The V gene lost 1 base and the J gene lost 8 bases, with 16 bases spanning the gap. Germline assignment: CDR1 SGHRS and CDR2 YFSETQ. CDR3 DNA sequence: TGCGCCAGCAGCTTGTATAAACCCTGGCGGGAGCCCCAGCATTTT. This encodes CASSLYKPWREPQHF.

This chain connects TRBV19 to TRBJ2-7, with D unresolved. The V and J ends lost 4 bases and 3 bases respectively, with 13 bases between them. Germline V gene lookup returns CDR1 LNHDA and CDR2 SQIVND (reference sequence). This CDR3 has 14 amino acids. The CDR3 here is CASSTSRGLYEQYF. In DNA form, the CDR3 reads TGTGCCAGTAGTACCTCTCGTGGGCTCTACGAGCAGTACTTC.

The rearrangement uses TRBV6-2 or TRBV6-3 and TRBJ1-5; TRBD1 aligns across 8 bases. J gave up 7 bases and V 6 bases, and 8 bases lay outside the gene matches. This CDR3 has 14 amino acids. Germline values: CDR1 MNHEY, CDR2 SVGEGT. This CDR3 is CASRYTGGGQPQHF. The CDR3 bases are TGTGCCAGCAGATACACAGGGGGAGGGCAGCCCCAGCATTTT.

CDR3 nucleotide sequence: TGTGCCAGCAGCGCTGGGACTAGCGGGCGGGTCCGGGAGCAGTACTTC. Translation: CASSAGTSGRVREQYF. The gene calls are TRBV9 and TRBJ2-7, with 12 bases fitting TRBD2. Germline values: CDR1 SGDLS, CDR2 YYNGEE. V trimming: 3 bases; J trimming: 7 bases; junction bases outside the gene matches: 11. The CDR3 has 16 amino acids.

This clone was observed once. The chain joins TRBV6-2 or TRBV6-3 to TRBJ2-7; TRBD2 agrees at 14 bases. CDR1 is MNHEY, CDR2 SVGEGT, per germline. V lost 6 bases, J lost 4 bases, and 8 bases stayed unmatched. The CDR3 is made up of 16 amino acids. The DNA for the CDR3 is TGTGCCAGCAGCCTATCTGGGACTAGCGGGAGTTACGAGCAGTACTTC. The encoded protein is CASSLSGTSGSYEQYF.

The genes are TRBV4-3 and TRBJ2-7; possible D gene TRBD2, 5 bases. The V gene's germline CDR1 is LGHNA and CDR2 YSLEER. V was clipped by 1 base and J by 7 bases, with 17 bases between them. The length of the CDR3 is 15 residues. CDR3 in DNA: TGCGCCAGCAGCCAAGGGACGGGAAGTTTACGAGAGCAGTACTTC. Translation gives CASSQGTGSLREQYF.

This chain's CDR3 is CASSFQGTEAFF. DNA of the CDR3: TGTGCCAGCAGCTTTCAGGGCACTGAAGCTTTCTTT. The chain employs TRBV5-8 and TRBJ1-1; D is perhaps TRBD1 (5 bases). The length of the CDR3 is 12 residues. Germline CDR1 SGHTS, CDR2 YDEGEE. V gave up 2 bases and J gave up 4 bases, with 6 bases separating them.

This sequence joins TRBV7-9 and TRBJ2-3, with D possibly TRBD1 on 6 matching bases. CDR3 length equals 15 residues. Per germline, CDR1 SEHNR and CDR2 FQNEAQ (reference sequence). Trimming removed 1 base from V and 5 bases from J, with 13 bases in between. The CDR3 region is CASSLESGGIDTQYF. The DNA for the CDR3 is TGTGCCAGCAGCTTAGAATCTGGGGGCATAGATACGCAGTATTTT.

The V and J genes are TRBV28 and TRBJ1-6; TRBD1 is a possible D gene (5 bases). V lost 6 bases, J lost 17 bases, and 29 bases lay in between. The CDR3 is made up of 16 amino acids. Germline V gene data show CDR1 as MDHEN and CDR2 as SYDVKM. CDR3 DNA sequence: TGTGCCAGCAGCTCTTCACCGCCCGGGACGCCGGATTCCTTCCACTTT. As protein: CASSSSPPGTPDSFHF. The variable domain in full, completed from reference TRBV28 and TRBJ1-6, reads DVKVTQSSRYLVKRTGEKVFLECVQDMDHENMFWYRQDPGLGLRLIYFSYDVKMKEKGDIPEGYSVSREKKERFSLILESASTNQTSMYLCASSSSPPGTPDSFHFGNGTRLTVT.

With respect to this clone: Other DNA sequences of this sample code for an identical CDR3. The chain links TRBV5-4 to TRBJ2-3; no firm D call. This CDR3 is built from 13 residues. Germline V gives CDR1 SGHNT, CDR2 YYREEE (reference sequence). V was trimmed by 0 bases and J by 2 bases, leaving 4 bases between them. The CDR3 is CASSLGTTDTQYF. In nucleotides, the CDR3 is TGTGCCAGCAGCTTGGGGACCACAGATACGCAGTATTTT.

The V call is TRBV15, the J call TRBJ1-1, with D unresolved. V gave up 0 bases and J gave up 0 bases, with 5 bases separating them. The CDR3 is 14 residues long. Germline CDR1 reads LNHNV; CDR2 reads YYDKDF (reference sequence). The DNA for the CDR3 is TGTGCCACCAGCAGAGACAGCATGAACACTGAAGCTTTCTTT. Translation gives CATSRDSMNTEAFF.

The J gene is TRBJ2-2, the V gene TRBV7-6, with TRBD2 as a possible D gene (5 bases). Germline CDR1 SGHVS, CDR2 FNYEAQ. V was cut by 11 bases and J by 1 base, with 5 bases left in between. This CDR3 is built from 11 residues. The CDR3 region has the DNA TGTGCCGGAGGGAACACCGGGGAGCTGTTTTTT. Translated: CAGGNTGELFF.

This clone was counted a single time. J is TRBJ2-5 and V is TRBV3-1 (or the pseudogene TRBV3-2), with D possibly matching TRBD1 (6 bases). Germline CDR1 and CDR2: LGHDT and YNNKEL (reference sequence). The CDR3 loop spans 14 amino acids. The germline V and J ends were trimmed by 0 bases and 5 bases, with 10 bases remaining between them. The DNA for the CDR3 is TGTGCCAGCAGCCAAGATTCTAGGGGGGAGACCCAGTACTTC. Its protein is CASSQDSRGETQYF.

The chain employs TRBV7-2 and TRBJ2-7; D gene ambiguous. This CDR3 region has 13 residues. Germline V gene data show CDR1 as SGHTA and CDR2 as FQGNSA. V was pared by 2 bases and J by 5 bases, with 10 bases between. This CDR3 reads CASSLSGFDEQYF. The CDR3 coding sequence is TGTGCCAGCAGCTTATCCGGATTCGACGAGCAGTACTTC.

The V and J genes are TRBV3-1 (or the pseudogene TRBV3-2) and TRBJ1-4; a weak D match, TRBD1 (5 bases). Germline V gene sequence: CDR1 LGHDT, CDR2 YNNKEL (reference sequence). The V and J ends lost 3 bases and 5 bases respectively, with 13 bases between them. The CDR3 length is 15 residues. The CDR3 DNA reads TGTGCCAGCAGCCAGGGGCTAGCTATGAATGAAAAACTGTTTTTT. Amino acids: CASSQGLAMNEKLFF.

J is TRBJ2-7 and V is TRBV30; D is undetermined. V was shortened by 6 bases and J by 2 bases, with 14 bases between the two germline ends. CDR1 and CDR2 (germline): GTSNPN, SVGIG (reference sequence). The CDR3 spans 13 residues. CDR3: CACVVGVAYEQYF. In DNA, the CDR3 is TGTGCCTGCGTGGTAGGCGTAGCCTACGAGCAGTACTTC.

The J gene is TRBJ1-2, the V gene TRBV10-3, with D hard to call. Germline assignment: CDR1 ENHRY and CDR2 SYGVKD. The CDR3 has 13 residues. V dropped 4 bases and J dropped 4 bases, with 10 bases sitting between them. CDR3 protein: CAISGQIGYGYTF. CDR3 nucleotide sequence: TGTGCCATCAGTGGGCAGATTGGCTATGGCTACACCTTC.

The rearrangement uses TRBV18 and TRBJ2-3; TRBD1 matches 7 bases. Germline trimming cut 0 bases from V and 10 bases from J; bases unmatched to any gene: 1. The CDR3 totals 12 residues. The V gene's germline CDR1 is KGHSH and CDR2 LQKENI. The chain's CDR3 is CASSPPTGSQYF. In DNA, the CDR3 is TGTGCCAGCTCACCACCGACAGGGTCGCAGTATTTT.

This chain uses TRBV10-3 with TRBJ1-1; no firm D call. This CDR3 is built from 13 residues. CDR1 ENHRY and CDR2 SYGVKD come from the germline V gene. With 5 bases removed from V and 5 bases from J, the gap between germline ends came to 12 bases. The CDR3 here is CAISILARTEAFF. The CDR3 DNA sequence: TGTGCCATCAGTATTCTTGCGAGGACTGAAGCTTTCTTT.

The chain combines TRBV11-3 with TRBJ2-7, with a tentative D call TRBD1 (5 bases). The germline CDR1 and CDR2 sequences are SGHNT and YENEEA. CDR3 length: 17 residues. The ends were cut back, 2 bases at V and 2 bases at J, with 19 bases in the middle. This CDR3 is CASSLSPQGRLTYEQYF. DNA of the CDR3: TGTGCCAGCAGCTTATCTCCGCAGGGAAGGCTAACCTACGAGCAGTACTTC.

The chain carries TRBV7-8 and TRBJ2-1; no definite D call. Germline V gives CDR1 SGHVS, CDR2 FQNEAQ. CDR3 length: 12 amino acids. The ends were cut back, 5 bases at V and 9 bases at J, with 11 bases in the middle. The CDR3 DNA is TGTGCCAGCAGCCCAACCACCACTGAGCAGTTCTTC. Encoded protein: CASSPTTTEQFF.

This clone was seen just once. J is TRBJ1-1 and V is TRBV5-6; maybe TRBD1 (6 bases). Germline V gene sequence: CDR1 SGHDT, CDR2 YYEEEE. The CDR3 is made up of 13 amino acids. V was cut by 5 bases and J by 5 bases, with 13 bases left in between. For the CDR3, the DNA is TGTGCCAGCAGTTATGGGACAAATACTGAAGCTTTCTTT. Translated: CASSYGTNTEAFF.

The J gene is TRBJ2-2, the V gene TRBV4-3; TRBD2 aligns across 9 bases. Germline V gene sequence: CDR1 LGHNA, CDR2 YSLEER. The CDR3 runs to 15 residues. Germline trimming cut 5 bases from V and 4 bases from J; bases unmatched to any gene: 5. The CDR3 here is CASSIAGEGTGELFF. For the CDR3, the DNA is TGCGCCAGCAGCATAGCGGGAGAAGGCACCGGGGAGCTGTTTTTT.